These 20 T cell receptor beta chains came from one sample sequenced in a study of Graves' ophthalmopathy and Graves' hyperthyroidism. The TCR beta CDR3 regions underwent amplification from RNA transcripts. HTBI primers served in a first-round RT-PCR, which a second-round multiplex PCR followed. TCRdb ran MiXCR on the multiplex PCR reads and lists one entry per CDR3 protein. The table records around 1,000,000 distinct CDR3 sequences, 35% to 45% of them present only once. Sequences were obtained from peripheral blood or thyroid tissue (not recorded which). These receptors were collected from an adult man with Graves' hyperthyroidism.

The chain employs TRBV6-5 and TRBJ1-6; D not certain. Germline values: CDR1 MNHEY, CDR2 SVGAGI. The CDR3 consists of 16 residues. The germline V and J ends were trimmed by 5 bases and 3 bases, with 14 bases remaining between them. This CDR3 is CASSGPRFGYNSPLHF. The CDR3 nucleotides are TGTGCCAGCAGTGGCCCAAGGTTTGGCTATAATTCACCCCTCCACTTT.

CDR3 nucleotides: TGCGCCAGCAGGCCTGGTGGGTTTTTTTCGGAGACCCAGTACTTC. Encoded protein: CASRPGGFFSETQYF. The chain carries TRBV5-1 and TRBJ2-5; D gene uncertain. CDR3 length equals 15 residues. CDR1 SGHRS and CDR2 YFSETQ come from the germline V gene. The V gene lost 5 bases and the J gene lost 5 bases, with 19 bases spanning the gap.

In the case of this clonotype: The CDR3 carries no conserved terminal phenylalanine or tryptophan, so it likely arises from a read error. The CDR3 protein is CASSLDQFNYGYTL. CDR3 bases: TGTGCCAGCAGCTTAGATCAGTTTAACTATGGCTACACCCTC. This chain joins TRBV7-2 and TRBJ1-2; D is undetermined. Germline V gives CDR1 SGHTA, CDR2 FQGNSA. The length of the CDR3 is 14 residues. V lost 1 base to trimming and J lost 1 base, with 7 bases between them.

This clonotype was seen a handful of times. The chain has TRBV24-1 and TRBJ1-5, with D possibly matching TRBD1 (5 bases). The germline V gene encodes CDR1 KGHDR and CDR2 SFDVKD. V lost 6 bases and J lost 3, with 8 bases in between. The CDR3 is made up of 13 amino acids. The DNA for the CDR3 is TGTGCCACCAGTCGGGGGGACAATCAGCCCCAGCATTTT. Translated, it gives CATSRGDNQPQHF.

This clonotype occurred many times. The V call is TRBV10-3, the J call TRBJ1-1, with no clear D. Germline values: CDR1 ENHRY, CDR2 SYGVKD. The CDR3 is 14 amino acids. Trimming took 0 bases from V and 1 from J, leaving 6 bases between them. The CDR3 protein is CAISESGQNTEAFF. The CDR3 DNA sequence: TGTGCCATCAGTGAGTCCGGTCAGAACACTGAAGCTTTCTTT.

This clonotype occurred many times. CDR3 region: CASSSSGTDNYGYTF. The CDR3 bases are TGTGCCAGCAGCTCTTCCGGGACAGATAACTATGGCTACACCTTC. The rearrangement uses TRBV7-9 and TRBJ1-2; 7 nucleotides line up with TRBD1. Germline loops: CDR1 SEHNR, CDR2 FQNEAQ (reference sequence). Trimming removed 4 bases from V and 1 base from J; junction bases left unmatched: 6. The CDR3 length is 15 residues.

As concerns this clonotype: This may come from a read error, since a much larger clone is one base off. This rearrangement joins TRBV7-1 to TRBJ2-7; the match to TRBD1 covers 8 bases. TRBV7-1 belongs to the ORF category, with a function that is uncertain. Trimming took 5 bases from V and 2 from J; bases not matched to a gene: 8. The CDR3 loop spans 15 amino acids. The CDR3 DNA reads TGTGCCAGCAGCATTCCACGACAGGGGACCTACGAGCAGTACTTC. This gives the protein CASSIPRQGTYEQYF.

This chain uses TRBV10-3 with TRBJ1-5; unclear D gene. Per the germline V gene, CDR1 is ENHRY and CDR2 is SYGVKD. CDR3 length: 16 amino acids. With 8 bases removed from V and 0 bases from J, the gap between germline ends came to 17 bases. For the CDR3, the DNA is TGTGCCATCGCCGACGGCGGAGGCAATAGCAATCAGCCCCAGCATTTT. Amino acid sequence: CAIADGGGNSNQPQHF.

The gene calls are TRBV12-3 or TRBV12-4 and TRBJ2-2; 7 positions agree with TRBD2. Trimming cost V 2 bases and J 4 bases; bases outside gene matches: 4. CDR3 length equals 15 residues. Here the CDR3 reads CASSLFTGGTGELFF. In DNA, the CDR3 is TGTGCCAGCAGTTTATTTACGGGAGGCACCGGGGAGCTGTTTTTT.

This clonotype came up many times. The rearrangement joins TRBV14 to TRBJ2-5; 9 nucleotides agree with TRBD1. This CDR3 contains 15 residues. The J segment lost 5 bases and the V segment lost 4 bases, leaving 8 bases of the junction unmatched. Germline lookup yields CDR1 SGHDN and CDR2 FVKESK. CDR3 nucleotides: TGTGCCAGCAGCCGCGACAGGGGGATTCTGGAGACCCAGTACTTC. Its translation is CASSRDRGILETQYF.

The rearrangement joins TRBV4-3 to TRBJ2-2; TRBD2 might be the D (5 bases). The CDR3 is 16 amino acids. Germline-derived CDR1 and CDR2 are LGHNA and YSLEER. The V end was cut by 1 base, the J end by 8 bases, with 17 bases between. CDR3 sequence: CASSQGLAEAWGELFF. The CDR3 coding sequence is TGCGCCAGCAGCCAAGGTCTAGCCGAGGCGTGGGGGGAGCTGTTTTTT.

This clonotype has more than one count but fewer than ten. The rearrangement uses TRBV5-5 and TRBJ2-7; no firm D call. Trimming pared 6 bases from V and 1 base from J, leaving 14 bases between. The CDR3 spans 14 residues. Germline V gene data show CDR1 as SGHKS and CDR2 as YYEKEE (reference sequence). CDR3 nucleotide sequence: TGTGCCAGCACCCCCGCCTGGGGATCCTACGAGCAGTACTTC. The encoded protein is CASTPAWGSYEQYF.

This chain links TRBV5-6 with TRBJ2-7; D may match TRBD1 or TRBD2 (5 bases each). This CDR3 contains 16 residues. Germline CDR1 is SGHDT and CDR2 is YYEEEE. V dropped 1 base and J dropped 0 bases, with 14 bases sitting between them. The DNA of the CDR3 is TGTGCCAGCAGCTTGATCGGGACGGGCCTCTCCTACGAGCAGTACTTC. This translates into CASSLIGTGLSYEQYF.

In this sample, this clonotype turned up many times. The gene calls are TRBV12-3 or TRBV12-4 and TRBJ1-2; D not certain. With 6 bases removed from V and 7 bases from J, the gap between germline ends came to 18 bases. This CDR3 contains 14 residues. DNA of the CDR3: TGTGCCAGCAGCGGTAGTTTCGGGGTTAGTGGCTACACCTTC. Its protein product is CASSGSFGVSGYTF.

V usage is TRBV11-2 and J usage is TRBJ1-1; a possible D gene is TRBD1 (6 bases). V shed 3 bases and J shed 0 bases, with 11 bases lying between them. This CDR3 comprises 15 residues. CDR1 is SGHAT and CDR2 is FQNNGV in the germline V gene. The CDR3 spells CASSLGDILNTEAFF. As DNA, the CDR3 is TGTGCCAGCAGCTTGGGGGACATCCTGAACACTGAAGCTTTCTTT.

This clonotype has a count of ten or more. The J gene is TRBJ2-7, the V gene TRBV29-1; tentatively, D is TRBD1 (6 bases). CDR1 SQVTM and CDR2 ANQGSEA come from the germline V gene. Trimming removed 0 bases from V and 5 bases from J, with 11 bases in between. CDR3 length equals 13 residues. CDR3 nucleotides: TGCAGCGTTGAAGAGCAGGGGCGAGACGAGCAGTACTTC. This translates into CSVEEQGRDEQYF.

A few counts support this clonotype. Relative to the germline gene, one junction end is altered; a read error may explain this. The CDR3 region has the DNA TGTGCCAGCAGTTTCCGGGACAGGGAAACTGAAGCTTTCTTT. Encoded protein: CASSFRDRETEAFF. V and J are TRBV10-1 and TRBJ1-1, with 9 bases lining up with TRBD1. The CDR3 contains 14 residues. CDR1 is WNHNN, CDR2 SYGVQD, per germline (reference sequence).

The CDR3 sequence is CASSFPDRGYTF. In nucleotides, the CDR3 is TGTGCCAGCAGCTTTCCTGATCGGGGCTACACCTTC. The J gene is TRBJ1-2, the V gene TRBV13, with D unresolved. The CDR3 covers 12 residues. V lost 3 bases and J lost 8, with 10 bases in between. Germline V gives CDR1 PRHDT, CDR2 FYEKMQ (reference sequence).

This clonotype was counted at least ten times. The chain employs TRBV10-3 and TRBJ1-1; no clear D. Germline assignment: CDR1 ENHRY and CDR2 SYGVKD. CDR3 size: 16 residues. The V gene lost 3 bases and the J gene lost 1 base, with 15 bases spanning the gap. The CDR3 loop is CAISDPKGVANTEAFF. The DNA of the CDR3 is TGTGCCATCAGTGACCCCAAGGGAGTTGCGAACACTGAAGCTTTCTTT.

The gene calls are TRBV7-2 and TRBJ1-1; 7 bases agree with TRBD1. This CDR3 has 18 amino acids. V trimming: 1 base; J trimming: 3 bases; junction bases outside the gene matches: 14. Germline V CDR1 and CDR2: SGHTA, FQGNSA. In nucleotides, the CDR3 is TGTGCCAGCAGCTTAGACAGGGGAATAGGGCTGGTTCACACTGAAGCTTTCTTT. It yields the protein CASSLDRGIGLVHTEAFF.